What follows are 13 T cell receptor beta chains derived from one specimen sequenced in a study of blood T cell repertoires in COVID-19. TCRdb's copy holds only in-frame clones and misses some; the assay was immunoSEQ multiplex PCR. The profile shows approximately 260,000 clones, about 91% of them singletons. Material for sequencing was PBMCs or T cells enriched from blood (not recorded which). The source is a woman between 40 and 55 years old with acute COVID-19.

This clone was seen only once. The chain employs TRBV11-2 and TRBJ2-1; 7 nucleotides align to TRBD2. CDR1 SGHAT and CDR2 FQNNGV come from the germline V gene. With V trimmed by 0 bases and J by 10 bases, 6 bases remained unmatched. This CDR3 spans 14 amino acids. CDR3 bases: TGTGCCAGCAGCTTAGATAGGGCTAGCGGCGAGCAGTTCTTC. It codes for CASSLDRASGEQFF. Full variable domain (remainder filled in from reference TRBV11-2 and TRBJ2-1): EAGVAQSPRYKIIEKRQSVAFWCNPISGHATLYWYQQILGQGPKLLIQFQNNGVVDDSQLPKDRFSAERLKGVDSTLKIQPAKLEDSAVYLCASSLDRASGEQFFGPGTRLTVL.

The J gene is TRBJ2-1, the V gene TRBV24-1, with TRBD1 identical over 9 bases. Germline loops: CDR1 KGHDR, CDR2 SFDVKD. Germline trimming cut 1 base from V and 10 bases from J; bases unmatched to any gene: 7. The CDR3 runs to 15 residues. CDR3 sequence: CATSDFGTGRWEQFF. The DNA of the CDR3 is TGTGCCACCAGTGATTTTGGGACAGGGCGATGGGAGCAGTTCTTC.

V gene TRBV24-1 combines with J gene TRBJ2-1; perhaps TRBD2 as D (6 bases). V was clipped by 4 bases and J by 8 bases, with 14 bases between them. CDR3 length equals 14 residues. Germline assignment: CDR1 KGHDR and CDR2 SFDVKD. CDR3 nucleotide sequence: TGTGCCACCAGTGACCCGACGACTAGGGATGAGCAGTTCTTC. Translated: CATSDPTTRDEQFF.

This sequence joins TRBV28 and TRBJ1-1; D is unclear. Germline V gene lookup returns CDR1 MDHEN and CDR2 SYDVKM. Trimming shortened V by 3 bases and J by 5 bases, and 10 bases separated the two germline ends. The CDR3 length is 13 residues. The CDR3: CASSFRPRTEAFF. The CDR3 coding sequence is TGTGCCAGCAGTTTTCGCCCCAGAACTGAAGCTTTCTTT.

Many counts were recorded for this clone. The gene calls are TRBV12-3 or TRBV12-4 and TRBJ1-1, with a possible D match to TRBD1 (6 bases). The CDR3 contains 13 residues. V shed 2 bases and J shed 4 bases, with 8 bases lying between them. CDR3 DNA: TGTGCCAGCAGTTTATTAGGGGGCACTGAAGCTTTCTTT. Protein sequence: CASSLLGGTEAFF.

This clone was found once. The V and J genes are TRBV2 and TRBJ1-1; 7 positions match TRBD1. This CDR3 spans 12 amino acids. The V gene end was trimmed by 5 bases and the J gene end by 7 bases; junction bases not matched to a gene: 4. Germline V gene lookup returns CDR1 SNHLY and CDR2 FYNNEI. In DNA, the CDR3 is TGTGCCAGCAGTTCACAGGGGCTTGAAGCTTTCTTT. It translates to CASSSQGLEAFF.

This clone is a singleton in its sample. The J gene is TRBJ2-3, the V gene TRBV7-9, with D unclear. The CDR3 extends over 13 amino acids. The V end was cut by 5 bases, the J end by 0 bases, with 6 bases between. In germline, CDR1 is SEHNR, CDR2 FQNEAQ (reference sequence). The CDR3, as DNA: TGTGCCAGCAGCCCGTCCAGCACAGATACGCAGTATTTT. Protein: CASSPSSTDTQYF.

The V call is TRBV7-9, the J call TRBJ1-5, with 8 bases lining up with TRBD1. The V segment lost 4 bases and the J segment 0 bases; nucleotides outside the gene matches: 8. The germline V gene encodes CDR1 SEHNR and CDR2 FQNEAQ (reference sequence). The length of the CDR3 is 17 residues. The DNA for the CDR3 is TGTGCCAGCAGCTCGGACAGGGATTTTAATAGCAATCAGCCCCAGCATTTT. It specifies CASSSDRDFNSNQPQHF.

The table lists this clone with a count of one. As DNA, the CDR3 is TGTGCCAGTAGTATAGCCTTCGGGGGGGCTCCCGGGGCCAACGTCCTGACTTTC. Protein product: CASSIAFGGAPGANVLTF. The V and J genes are TRBV19 and TRBJ2-6; 8 bases map to TRBD2. The CDR3 contains 18 residues. Per germline, CDR1 LNHDA and CDR2 SQIVND (reference sequence). Unmatched junction bases numbered 9, after V lost 1 base and J lost 4 bases.

The V call is TRBV11-2, the J call TRBJ1-1; D gene uncertain. CDR1 and CDR2 (germline): SGHAT, FQNNGV. CDR3 size: 12 residues. Trimming took off 2 bases at V and 5 bases at J, with 6 bases between the two ends. Here the CDR3 reads CASSLQSTEAFF. CDR3 DNA: TGTGCCAGCAGCTTACAGTCTACTGAAGCTTTCTTT. The whole variable domain, filled in from reference TRBV11-2 and TRBJ1-1, reads EAGVAQSPRYKIIEKRQSVAFWCNPISGHATLYWYQQILGQGPKLLIQFQNNGVVDDSQLPKDRFSAERLKGVDSTLKIQPAKLEDSAVYLCASSLQSTEAFFGQGTRLTVV.

The chain carries TRBV25-1 and TRBJ2-2; D possibly corresponds to TRBD2 (5 bases). Per the germline V gene, CDR1 is MGHDK and CDR2 is SYGVNS. This CDR3 contains 14 residues. The V and J ends lost 5 bases and 6 bases respectively, with 13 bases between them. In DNA form, the CDR3 reads TGTGCCAGCAGTACCCCGCGAGGGCCCGGGGAGCTGTTTTTT. Protein sequence: CASSTPRGPGELFF.

V usage is TRBV18 and J usage is TRBJ1-2; D gene uncertain. The CDR3 loop spans 13 amino acids. Germline CDR1 reads KGHSH; CDR2 reads LQKENI. Trimming left V 1 base short and J 7 bases short, with 10 bases between. In nucleotides, the CDR3 is TGTGCCAGCTCACCACTAAGAGGGCTTGGCTACACCTTC. It specifies CASSPLRGLGYTF.

V is TRBV5-4 and J is TRBJ2-6, with a possible D match to TRBD2 (5 bases). The CDR3 sequence is 16 residues long. The germline gives CDR1 SGHNT, CDR2 YYREEE (reference sequence). V was trimmed by 1 base and J by 3 bases, leaving 11 bases between them. The DNA for the CDR3 is TGTGCCAGCAGCTTGCACCGGAGCGGTGGGGCCAACGTCCTGACTTTC. Translation: CASSLHRSGGANVLTF.